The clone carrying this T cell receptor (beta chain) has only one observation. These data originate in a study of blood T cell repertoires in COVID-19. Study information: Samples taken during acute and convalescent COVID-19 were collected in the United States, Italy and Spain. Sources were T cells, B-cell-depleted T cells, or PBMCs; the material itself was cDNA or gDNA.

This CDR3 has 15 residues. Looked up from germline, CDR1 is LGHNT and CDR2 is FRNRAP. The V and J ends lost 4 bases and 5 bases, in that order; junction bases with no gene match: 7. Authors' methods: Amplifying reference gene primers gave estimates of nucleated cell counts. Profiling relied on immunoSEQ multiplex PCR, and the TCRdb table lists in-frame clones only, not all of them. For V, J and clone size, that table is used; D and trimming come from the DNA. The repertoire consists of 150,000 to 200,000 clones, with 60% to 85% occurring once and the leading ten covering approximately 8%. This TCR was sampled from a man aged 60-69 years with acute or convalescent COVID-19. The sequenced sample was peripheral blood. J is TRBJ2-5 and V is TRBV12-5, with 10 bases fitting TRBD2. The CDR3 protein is CASGSGLAVSETQYF. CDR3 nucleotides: TGTGCTAGTGGTTCCGGACTAGCGGTTTCGGAGACCCAGTACTTC.